The clone carrying this T cell receptor (beta chain) was seen many times. Its specificity is not known. This sample is drawn from a study of T cells in Graves' hyperthyroidism and ophthalmopathy. Notes on the study in general: In blood, most of the thyroid clonotypes expanded above 0.001 were also present.

The investigators amplified TCR beta CDR3 regions from RNA transcripts. First-round RT-PCR of the TCR CDR3 relied on the HTBI primer set. TCRdb redid the calling of the multiplex PCR reads with MiXCR, one entry per CDR3 protein. The sample lists 300,000 to 350,000 distinct CDR3 sequences; 21% were seen once. Germline V gene lookup returns CDR1 KGHSH and CDR2 LQKENI. V gave up 2 bases and J gave up 4 bases, with 8 bases separating them. The CDR3 length is 13 residues. The authors took PBMCs from about 9.5 ml fresh peripheral blood. The sequence was collected from a woman aged 50 to 65 with Graves' hyperthyroidism. The rearrangement uses TRBV18 and TRBJ1-1; D possibly corresponds to TRBD1 (5 bases). Sample: blood. The CDR3 bases are TGTGCCAGCTCACCAGGGGGAAGCACTGAAGCTTTCTTT. Protein product: CASSPGGSTEAFF.